This T cell receptor beta chain was captured in a study of cytomegalovirus exposure and HLA in healthy donors. Overall study: Unique TCR beta sequences numbering 117 million came from 190 million or so T cells in an earlier analysis. There were approximately 81 million unique TCRs (from HLA-typed donors) in an early data release. Findings and limits, study-wide: Some V segments, TRBV6-2 and TRBV6-3 among them, were indistinguishable and were therefore excluded. On later analysis, the bulk of CMV-associated TCR beta chains appeared to be HLA-restricted.

The PCR used 60 Vbeta and 13 Jbeta primers. Using immunoSEQ multiplex PCR, the repertoire was profiled, and TCRdb retains in-frame clones only, with some absent. The listing contains about 70,000 clones. Concerning this clone itself: What it binds is unknown.

The CDR3 runs 13 residues. V shed 0 bases and J shed 6 bases, with 5 bases lying between them. The germline gives CDR1 MNHEY, CDR2 SVGAGI. Sequenced sample: PBMCs. The clonotype was recovered from a female donor in good health and CMV-seropositive. The chain carries TRBV6-5 and TRBJ2-2, with D unresolved. CDR3 nucleotides: TGTGCCAGCAGTTACTCCTCAGCCGGGGAGCTGTTTTTT. This codes for CASSYSSAGELFF.